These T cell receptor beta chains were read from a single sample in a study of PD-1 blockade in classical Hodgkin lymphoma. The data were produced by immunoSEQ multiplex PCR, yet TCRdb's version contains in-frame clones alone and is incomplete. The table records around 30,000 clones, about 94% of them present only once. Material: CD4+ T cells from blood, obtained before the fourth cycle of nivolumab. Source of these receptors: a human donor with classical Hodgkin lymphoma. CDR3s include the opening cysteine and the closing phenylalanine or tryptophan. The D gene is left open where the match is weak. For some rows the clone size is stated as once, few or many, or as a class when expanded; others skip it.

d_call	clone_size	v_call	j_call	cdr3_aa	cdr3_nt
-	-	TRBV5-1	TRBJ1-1	CASSLLRLSNTEAFF	TGCGCCAGCAGCTTGCTCCGCCTCTCTAACACTGAAGCTTTCTTT
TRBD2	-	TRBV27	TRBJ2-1	CASRGPRTSGVYNEQFF	TGTGCCAGCCGTGGCCCTCGGACTAGTGGGGTATACAATGAGCAGTTCTTC
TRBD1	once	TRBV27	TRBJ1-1	CASSTPPREETGKGNTEAFF	TGTGCCAGCAGCACCCCCCCCCGAGAAGAGACAGGGAAGGGGAACACTGAAGCTTTCTTT
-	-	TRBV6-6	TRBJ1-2	CASSPPGGNYGYTF	TGTGCCAGCAGTCCACCCGGGGGGAACTATGGCTACACCTTC
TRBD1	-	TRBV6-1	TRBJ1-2	CASNPMGTAYTF	TGTGCCAGCAACCCTATGGGGACAGCCTACACCTTC
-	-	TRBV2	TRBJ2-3	CASSGYTDTQYF	TGTGCCAGCAGTGGATACACAGATACGCAGTATTTT
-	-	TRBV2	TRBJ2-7	CASSEGVPKPLEQYF	TGTGCCAGCAGTGAAGGGGTCCCAAAGCCGCTCGAGCAGTACTTC
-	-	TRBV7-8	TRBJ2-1	CASSPPSPRIGDEQFF	TGTGCCAGCAGCCCGCCCAGCCCACGCATCGGGGATGAGCAGTTCTTC
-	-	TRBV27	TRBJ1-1	CASSSTGPPGEAFF	TGTGCCAGCAGTTCGACAGGCCCTCCGGGGGAAGCTTTCTTT
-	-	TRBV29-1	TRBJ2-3	CSVPYISTDTQYF	TGCAGCGTCCCTTACATTAGCACAGATACGCAGTATTTT